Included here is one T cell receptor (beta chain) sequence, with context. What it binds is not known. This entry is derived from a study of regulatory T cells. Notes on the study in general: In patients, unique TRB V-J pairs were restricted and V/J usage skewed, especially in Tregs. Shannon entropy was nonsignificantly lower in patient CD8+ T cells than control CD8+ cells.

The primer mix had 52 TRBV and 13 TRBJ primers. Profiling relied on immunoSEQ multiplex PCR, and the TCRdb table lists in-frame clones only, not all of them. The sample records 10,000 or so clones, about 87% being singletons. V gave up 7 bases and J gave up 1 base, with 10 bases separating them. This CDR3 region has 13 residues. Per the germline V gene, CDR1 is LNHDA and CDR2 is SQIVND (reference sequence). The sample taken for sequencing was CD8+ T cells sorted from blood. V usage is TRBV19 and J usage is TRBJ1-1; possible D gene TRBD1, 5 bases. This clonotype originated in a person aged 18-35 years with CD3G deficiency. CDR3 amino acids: CASTGGGNTEAFF. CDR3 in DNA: TGTGCCAGTACCGGTGGGGGGAACACTGAAGCTTTCTTT.